The T cell receptor beta chain described here comes from a study of OX40 agonist ivuxolimab in advanced cancers. Study-wide points: Clones of CD4+ and CD8+ blood T cells grew by week 6 at doses of 0.1 to 3.0 mg/kg.

For this clone: Its antigen is not known.

Systemic immunosuppression or autoimmune disease history was grounds to exclude patients. This CDR3 region has 14 residues. Trimming left V 6 bases short and J 2 bases short, with 13 bases between. Germline-derived CDR1 and CDR2 are ENHRY and SYGVKD. The protocol was immunoSEQ multiplex PCR, while the TCRdb copy is restricted to in-frame clones and leaves out a portion. Of around 110,000 clones in the sample, 90% were seen once. The chain couples TRBV10-3 to TRBJ1-1, with D perhaps TRBD1 (5 bases). This TCR was sampled from an adult with an advanced solid tumor such as melanoma, head and neck, liver or kidney cancer. Sequenced material: CD4+ or CD8+ T cells sorted from blood, taken in a trial of the OX40 agonist ivuxolimab. CDR3 in amino acids: CAIRGDYSNTEAFF. CDR3 sequence (DNA): TGTGCCATCAGGGGGGATTATTCAAACACTGAAGCTTTCTTT.